A selection of T cell receptor beta chains follows, all from one sample in a study of CD8+CD57+ T cells in acquired aplastic anemia. TCRdb used MiXCR to reprocess the reads, holding one entry per CDR3 protein. The sample contains about half a million distinct CDR3 sequences, around 33% of which appear only once. Sequencing used sorted CD4+, CD8+, or CD8+CD57+ T cells (not recorded which) from PBMCs. The receptors stem from a human donor with aplastic anemia. Both conserved end residues are part of each CDR3. Each record gives: V gene, J gene, clone size, D gene, CDR3 protein, CDR3 DNA. The D gene is left open where the match is weak. Part of the rows lack a size; the others show once, few, many or a class for expanded clones.

TRBV10-3	TRBJ1-1	few	TRBD1	CAMGGQGKPEAFF	TGTGCCATGGGGGGACAGGGGAAACCTGAAGCTTTCTTT
TRBV10-1	TRBJ1-2	few	.	CASSESGIPYGYTF	TGCGCCAGCAGTGAGTCGGGCATCCCGTATGGCTACACCTTC
TRBV20-1	TRBJ1-1	.	.	CSARDVGGTEAFF	TGCAGTGCTAGAGATGTTGGGGGGACTGAAGCTTTCTTT
TRBV7-6	TRBJ2-3	.	.	CASSSSQREYMDTQYF	TGTGCCAGCAGCTCCTCTCAACGGGAGTATATGGATACGCAGTATTTT
TRBV2	TRBJ1-5	many	.	CASSTQGLNQPQHF	TGTGCCAGCAGTACACAGGGTCTCAATCAGCCCCAGCATTTT
TRBV29-1	TRBJ1-1	many	.	CSVEVGQDSITEAFF	TGCAGCGTTGAGGTGGGGCAGGACAGCATCACTGAAGCTTTCTTT
TRBV10-1	TRBJ2-6	many	TRBD1	CASSESTGVGANVLTF	TGCGCCAGCAGTGAGTCCACAGGGGTCGGGGCCAACGTCCTGACTTTC
TRBV20-1	TRBJ2-2	few	.	CSARWLAGELFF	TGCAGTGCTAGGTGGCTTGCCGGGGAGCTGTTTTTT
TRBV20-1	TRBJ2-3	.	TRBD2	CSASSLAGSTDTQYF	TGCAGTGCTAGTTCTTTAGCGGGGAGCACAGATACGCAGTATTTT
TRBV29-1	TRBJ2-7	.	.	CSVQGLLYEQYF	TGCAGCGTTCAAGGACTTCTCTACGAGCAGTACTTC
TRBV29-1	TRBJ1-6	few	TRBD1	CSVGTGRHSPLHF	TGCAGCGTTGGGACAGGGAGGCATTCACCCCTCCACTTT
TRBV15	TRBJ2-1	many	TRBD2	CATSRDLADYNEQFF	TGTGCCACCAGCAGAGATCTAGCGGATTACAATGAGCAGTTCTTC
TRBV25-1	TRBJ1-6	.	.	CASSFQGRGNSPLHF	TGTGCCAGCAGTTTCCAGGGCCGAGGTAATTCACCCCTCCACTTT
TRBV5-1	TRBJ1-1	.	.	CASSLDGANTEAFF	TGCGCCAGCAGCTTGGACGGCGCTAACACTGAAGCTTTCTTT
TRBV7-2	TRBJ1-3	many	.	CASSLSWDRGNTIYF	TGTGCCAGCAGCTTAAGTTGGGACCGTGGAAACACCATATATTTT
TRBV4-2	TRBJ2-3	.	.	CASSLERAGAADTQYF	TGTGCCAGCAGCCTAGAAAGGGCAGGAGCGGCAGATACGCAGTATTTT